These 7 T cell receptor beta chains came from one sample sequenced in a study of T-cell reconstitution after alpha-beta-depleted transplantation in children. The authors prepared the TCRbeta library with unique molecular identifiers. Via MiXCR, TCRdb re-called the PCR reads, giving one row per CDR3 protein. Among 600,000 or so distinct CDR3 sequences listed, 23% were seen once. Sequences were derived from PBMCs, mostly from graft donor cells, sampled 360 days after TCRalphabeta/CD19-depleted stem cell transplant. All receptors derive from a boy under three years old who had a stem cell transplant for acute myeloid leukemia, so the T cells may come from the graft donor.

This clonotype was recorded many times. This chain joins TRBV12-3 or TRBV12-4 and TRBJ2-4; D is perhaps TRBD1 (5 bases). The CDR3 extends over 15 amino acids. V dropped 4 bases and J dropped 4 bases, with 14 bases sitting between them. The CDR3: CASSYTGRMKNIQYF. The CDR3 region has the DNA TGTGCCAGCAGTTATACAGGTCGGATGAAAAACATTCAGTACTTC.

The chain links TRBV19 to TRBJ1-3, with 8 bases fitting TRBD1. The length of the CDR3 is 15 residues. The germline gives CDR1 LNHDA, CDR2 SQIVND (reference sequence). J gave up 0 bases and V 6 bases, and 4 bases lay outside the gene matches. In DNA, the CDR3 is TGTGCCAGTAGACGGACAGGGAACTCTGGAAACACCATATATTTT. Amino acids: CASRRTGNSGNTIYF.

This clonotype appeared many times. The chain links TRBV25-1 to TRBJ2-1; 8 bases align to TRBD1. The CDR3 has 15 residues. V was pared by 4 bases and J by 7 bases, with 9 bases of the junction left unmatched. CDR1 is MGHDK and CDR2 is SYGVNS in the germline V gene. The CDR3, as DNA: TGTGCCAGCAGTGGACGGACAGGGTCTAGGAATGAGCAGTTCTTC. This sequence encodes CASSGRTGSRNEQFF.

The sample holds a few counts of this clonotype. The V gene is TRBV12-3 or TRBV12-4, the J gene TRBJ1-5; D ambiguous. This CDR3 comprises 14 residues. V lost 0 bases and J 4 bases, leaving 7 bases between the germline ends. The CDR3 spells CASSLAVDNQPQHF. CDR3 DNA sequence: TGTGCCAGCAGTTTAGCAGTGGATAATCAGCCCCAGCATTTT.

This clonotype was counted only a few times. The V call is TRBV7-9, the J call TRBJ2-1, with 11 bases that match TRBD2. Trimming took 5 bases from V and 5 from J; bases not matched to a gene: 11. The CDR3 has 17 amino acids. In germline, CDR1 is SEHNR, CDR2 FQNEAQ (reference sequence). In DNA, the CDR3 is TGTGCCAGCAGCCCCCATCTAGCGGGGGGCAACCACAATGAGCAGTTCTTC. This gives the protein CASSPHLAGGNHNEQFF.

In this sample, this clonotype turned up many times. CDR3: CASSVLGGTDTQYF. CDR3 DNA sequence: TGTGCCAGCAGCGTACTAGGGGGCACAGATACGCAGTATTTT. V is TRBV12-3 or TRBV12-4 and J is TRBJ2-3; the D gene could be TRBD1 or TRBD2 (5 bases each). This CDR3 is 14 amino acids long. Deletions cut 6 bases from V and 1 base from J, with 11 bases between.

This clonotype was picked up many times. V gene TRBV6-6 combines with J gene TRBJ1-5; D gene uncertain. The V gene's germline CDR1 is MNHNY and CDR2 SVGAGI (reference sequence). The CDR3 is 12 residues long. The ends were cut back, 4 bases at V and 4 bases at J, with 5 bases in the middle. The CDR3 region is CASSSRNQPQHF. The CDR3 nucleotides read TGTGCCAGCAGTTCCAGGAATCAGCCCCAGCATTTT.